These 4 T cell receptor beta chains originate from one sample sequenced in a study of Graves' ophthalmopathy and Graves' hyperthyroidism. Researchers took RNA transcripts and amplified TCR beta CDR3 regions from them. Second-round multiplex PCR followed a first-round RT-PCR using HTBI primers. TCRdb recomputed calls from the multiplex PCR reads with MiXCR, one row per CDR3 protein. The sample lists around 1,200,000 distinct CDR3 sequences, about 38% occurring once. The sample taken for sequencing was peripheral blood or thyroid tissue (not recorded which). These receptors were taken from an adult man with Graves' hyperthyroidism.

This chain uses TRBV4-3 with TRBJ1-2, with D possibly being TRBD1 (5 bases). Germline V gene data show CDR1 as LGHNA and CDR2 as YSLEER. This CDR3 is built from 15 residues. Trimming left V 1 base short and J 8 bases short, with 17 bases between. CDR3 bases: TGCGCCAGCAGCCAAGCTCCCGGGGGGGTTGGAGGCTACACCTTC. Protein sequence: CASSQAPGGVGGYTF.

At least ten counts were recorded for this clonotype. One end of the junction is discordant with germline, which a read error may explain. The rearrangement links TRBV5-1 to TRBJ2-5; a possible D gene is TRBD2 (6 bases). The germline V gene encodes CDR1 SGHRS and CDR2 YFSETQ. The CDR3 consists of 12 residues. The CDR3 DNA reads TGTGCCAGCAGCCAGAGCGGGGAGACCCAGTACTTC. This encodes CASSQSGETQYF.

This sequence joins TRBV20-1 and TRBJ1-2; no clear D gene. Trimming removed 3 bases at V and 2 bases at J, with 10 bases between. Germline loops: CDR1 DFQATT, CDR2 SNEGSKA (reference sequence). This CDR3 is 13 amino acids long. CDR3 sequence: CSARGASNYGYTF. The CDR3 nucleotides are TGCAGTGCTAGGGGAGCCTCGAACTATGGCTACACCTTC.

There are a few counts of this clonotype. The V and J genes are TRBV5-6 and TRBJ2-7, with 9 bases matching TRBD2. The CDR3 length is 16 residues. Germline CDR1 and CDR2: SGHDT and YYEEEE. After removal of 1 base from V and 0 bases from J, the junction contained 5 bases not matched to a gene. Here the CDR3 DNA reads TGTGCCAGCAGCTTGTCCGGCGGGAGGGTCTCCTACGAGCAGTACTTC. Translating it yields CASSLSGGRVSYEQYF.